These 10 T cell receptor beta chains came from one sample sequenced in a study of monozygotic twins with inflammatory bowel disease. TCRdb reprocessed the 5' RACE reads and keeps a single row for each CDR3 protein, giving no DNA. The sample table sets out about 330,000 distinct CDR3 sequences. What was sequenced was blood. Receptor source: a human donor with ulcerative colitis or Crohn's disease, or a healthy co-twin of an affected twin (not recorded which).

The chain couples TRBV7-9 to TRBJ2-4. The CDR3 sequence is 11 residues long. Per germline, CDR1 SEHNR and CDR2 FQNEAQ (reference sequence). This chain's CDR3 is CASSSQNIQYF.

This rearrangement joins TRBV6-5 to TRBJ2-7; without DNA, the TCRdb call of TRBD1 cannot be checked. This CDR3 has 17 amino acids. Germline assignment: CDR1 MNHEY and CDR2 SVGAGI. The CDR3: CASSYSNLGQGLVEQYF.

V and J are TRBV6-1 and TRBJ2-7; the TCRdb call, TRBD1, lacks DNA for checking. The CDR3 is 15 amino acids. The germline gives CDR1 MNHNS, CDR2 SASEGT. CDR3 region: CASSLRQGGSYEQYF.

The chain joins TRBV5-1 to TRBJ2-1; the TCRdb call, TRBD1, lacks DNA for checking. This CDR3 spans 14 amino acids. Looked up from germline, CDR1 is SGHRS and CDR2 is YFSETQ. The CDR3 is CASRHRIGVNEQFF.

This chain uses TRBV11-2 with TRBJ2-3. The CDR3 is 15 residues long. Germline CDR1 reads SGHAT; CDR2 reads FQNNGV. CDR3 residues: CASSLEVYSADTQYF.

The rearrangement uses TRBV5-4 and TRBJ2-1; TCRdb calls TRBD1, which cannot be checked without DNA. There are 16 residues in the CDR3. CDR1 and CDR2 (germline): SGHNT, YYREEE (reference sequence). This chain's CDR3 is CASSLGTGGSYNEQFF.

The chain combines TRBV4-3 with TRBJ2-7; TCRdb's D call, TRBD1, is unchecked because there is no DNA. There are 15 residues in the CDR3. CDR1 is LGHNA and CDR2 is YSLEER in the germline V gene. This CDR3 reads CASSQMPGDPYEQYF.

The chain uses TRBV6-5 and TRBJ1-2. The V gene's germline CDR1 is MNHEY and CDR2 SVGAGI. The CDR3 runs 12 residues. The CDR3 sequence is CASISVEYGYTF.

This chain uses TRBV27 with TRBJ2-7; TCRdb's assignment of TRBD1 cannot be checked, as there is no DNA. This CDR3 is 13 amino acids long. CDR1 is MNHEY and CDR2 is SMNVEV in the germline V gene (reference sequence). The CDR3 loop reads CASSFSKGGRQYF.

This chain joins TRBV5-1 and TRBJ2-1; no DNA is available, so the TRBD1 call from TCRdb remains unchecked. Germline CDR1 and CDR2: SGHRS and YFSETQ. The CDR3 length is 15 residues. CDR3 region: CASSLGQGRDNEQFF.